The T cell receptor beta chain described here comes from a study of cytomegalovirus exposure and HLA in healthy donors. Study background: Clustering assigned 81% of the roughly 400 genotyped donors to the Caucasian-associated ancestry cluster.

Researchers ran the PCR with 60 Vbeta and 13 Jbeta primers. TCRdb's copy holds only in-frame clones and misses some; the assay was immunoSEQ multiplex PCR. The repertoire has about 180,000 clones, over 60% of them found once; the top ten carry 5% to 7%. The V gene end was trimmed by 0 bases and the J gene end by 0 bases; junction bases not matched to a gene: 10. The CDR3 extends over 21 amino acids. Germline V gene sequence: CDR1 LGHNA, CDR2 YSLEER. Sequencing used PBMCs. The TCR comes from a man between 35 and 55 years old in good health and CMV-seronegative. The chain has TRBV4-3 and TRBJ2-6; 11 nucleotides line up with TRBD1. CDR3 DNA: TGCGCCAGCAGCCAAGACCCTCCCGGACAGGGGGCCAACTCTGGGGCCAACGTCCTGACTTTC. Its protein product is CASSQDPPGQGANSGANVLTF.